This is a list of T cell receptor beta chains from one sample in a study of OX40 agonist ivuxolimab in advanced cancers. Sequencing used immunoSEQ multiplex PCR; TCRdb keeps in-frame clones, though not all of them. Among about 27,000 clones listed, approximately 86% were seen once. Here the sequenced sample was CD4+ or CD8+ T cells sorted from blood, taken in a trial of the OX40 agonist ivuxolimab. These receptors originate from an adult with an advanced solid tumor such as melanoma, head and neck, liver or kidney cancer. The CDR3 runs from the conserved cysteine through the conserved F or W. Fields, in order: CDR3 DNA, CDR3 protein, V gene, J gene, clone size, D gene. A D gene is named only where the DNA matches it firmly. Where a row states a size, it is once, few, many or the class of an expanded clone; other rows omit it.

CDR3 DNA: TGTGCCACCAGCAGAGATCCAGATAACTATGGCTACACCTTC; CDR3 protein: CATSRDPDNYGYTF; V gene: TRBV15; J gene: TRBJ1-2; clone size: NA; D gene: NA
CDR3 DNA: TGTGCCAGCAGCCATACAAGAACTGGGGCCAACGTCCTGACTTTC; CDR3 protein: CASSHTRTGANVLTF; V gene: TRBV7-9; J gene: TRBJ2-6; clone size: NA; D gene: NA
CDR3 DNA: TGTGCCAGTAGTCTAGGCTCAAACACTGAAGCTTTCTTT; CDR3 protein: CASSLGSNTEAFF; V gene: TRBV19; J gene: TRBJ1-1; clone size: NA; D gene: NA
CDR3 DNA: TGCGCCAGCAGCAGGGGAATGTCAGATACGCAGTATTTT; CDR3 protein: CASSRGMSDTQYF; V gene: TRBV10-1; J gene: TRBJ2-3; clone size: NA; D gene: NA
CDR3 DNA: TGTGCCAGCAGCTTGGGCTACGAGCAGTACTTC; CDR3 protein: CASSLGYEQYF; V gene: TRBV5-5; J gene: TRBJ2-7; clone size: NA; D gene: NA
CDR3 DNA: TGTGCCAGCAGTCCCAGGGCGACCTCCTACGAGCAGTACTTC; CDR3 protein: CASSPRATSYEQYF; V gene: TRBV6-6; J gene: TRBJ2-7; clone size: NA; D gene: NA
CDR3 DNA: TGTGCCAGCAGCGACAGGGGGGGCGGAGAGACCCAGTACTTC; CDR3 protein: CASSDRGGGETQYF; V gene: TRBV9; J gene: TRBJ2-5; clone size: NA; D gene: NA
CDR3 DNA: TGCAGCGCGGGACTAGCGGGCCGCGACGAGCAGTACTTC; CDR3 protein: CSAGLAGRDEQYF; V gene: TRBV29-1; J gene: TRBJ2-7; clone size: medium-sized; D gene: TRBD2
CDR3 DNA: TGTGCCAGCAGTTCAGGACAGGGGGCGGGAGGCTACACCTTC; CDR3 protein: CASSSGQGAGGYTF; V gene: TRBV27; J gene: TRBJ1-2; clone size: once; D gene: TRBD1
CDR3 DNA: TGTGCCAGCAGTTACGGGACAGGGGTCACTGAAGCTTTCTTT; CDR3 protein: CASSYGTGVTEAFF; V gene: TRBV6-5; J gene: TRBJ1-1; clone size: NA; D gene: TRBD1
CDR3 DNA: TGTGCCAGCAGCTCCCTTTTCAATCAGCCCCAGCATTTT; CDR3 protein: CASSSLFNQPQHF; V gene: TRBV27; J gene: TRBJ1-5; clone size: NA; D gene: NA
CDR3 DNA: TGTGCCAGCAGCGTTCGACTTCCGGGACAGGGGGTACCTGGGGCCAACGTCCTGACTTTC; CDR3 protein: CASSVRLPGQGVPGANVLTF; V gene: TRBV9; J gene: TRBJ2-6; clone size: NA; D gene: TRBD1
CDR3 DNA: TGTGCCAGCAGCCAAGGGACATCCCCCTACGAGCAGTACTTC; CDR3 protein: CASSQGTSPYEQYF; V gene: TRBV4-1; J gene: TRBJ2-7; clone size: NA; D gene: NA
CDR3 DNA: TGTGCCAGCAGCCAAGGGGACGAGCAGTACTTC; CDR3 protein: CASSQGDEQYF; V gene: TRBV13; J gene: TRBJ2-7; clone size: few; D gene: NA
CDR3 DNA: TGTGCCAGCAGCGTAGGACGGGGGGGCAGGGATGAGCAGTTCTTC; CDR3 protein: CASSVGRGGRDEQFF; V gene: TRBV9; J gene: TRBJ2-1; clone size: NA; D gene: TRBD2
CDR3 DNA: TGTGCCAGCAGCCGGGGGATGACAGATGCCCTCCCTGGGCCCCAGCATTTT; CDR3 protein: CASSRGMTDALPGPQHF; V gene: TRBV27; J gene: TRBJ1-5; clone size: NA; D gene: NA
CDR3 DNA: TGTGCCAGCAGCGCCCGGGACAGGATCTATTCACCCCTCCACTTT; CDR3 protein: CASSARDRIYSPLHF; V gene: TRBV9; J gene: TRBJ1-6; clone size: NA; D gene: TRBD1
CDR3 DNA: TGTGCCAGTAGTATAGGACAGGGTGTGAGCGAGCAGTACTTC; CDR3 protein: CASSIGQGVSEQYF; V gene: TRBV19; J gene: TRBJ2-7; clone size: few; D gene: TRBD1
CDR3 DNA: TGTGCCAGCAGCGCTACTAGCGGCAAGTCGTACGAGCAGTACTTC; CDR3 protein: CASSATSGKSYEQYF; V gene: TRBV11-2; J gene: TRBJ2-7; clone size: NA; D gene: TRBD2
CDR3 DNA: TGTGCCAGCAGCTTAGTGGCCAGGGGAGCGGAGACCCAGTACTTC; CDR3 protein: CASSLVARGAETQYF; V gene: TRBV7-9; J gene: TRBJ2-5; clone size: few; D gene: NA
CDR3 DNA: TGTGCCAGCAGTTTAGGTTTTAGCGGGAGGTCGGGATACACAGATACGCAGTATTTT; CDR3 protein: CASSLGFSGRSGYTDTQYF; V gene: TRBV27; J gene: TRBJ2-3; clone size: NA; D gene: TRBD2
CDR3 DNA: TGTGCCAGCGCGACCGGGACAGGGAATTCACCCCTCCACTTT; CDR3 protein: CASATGTGNSPLHF; V gene: TRBV14; J gene: TRBJ1-6; clone size: few; D gene: TRBD1
CDR3 DNA: TGTGCCAGCAGTGACACAGCTAAGGGCTACACCTTC; CDR3 protein: CASSDTAKGYTF; V gene: TRBV6-5; J gene: TRBJ1-2; clone size: NA; D gene: NA
CDR3 DNA: TGTGCCAGCAGTTTGGGACAGGTGCTCCAAGAGACCCAGTACTTC; CDR3 protein: CASSLGQVLQETQYF; V gene: TRBV28; J gene: TRBJ2-5; clone size: NA; D gene: TRBD1
CDR3 DNA: TGTGCCAGCTCACCGTCACCGGACGGACAATTGGTTGGGCAGTTCTTC; CDR3 protein: CASSPSPDGQLVGQFF; V gene: TRBV18; J gene: TRBJ2-1; clone size: NA; D gene: NA
CDR3 DNA: TGCGCCAGCAGCCAAGCATGGGGCGGCGGGGCCAACGTCCTGACTTTC; CDR3 protein: CASSQAWGGGANVLTF; V gene: TRBV4-1; J gene: TRBJ2-6; clone size: NA; D gene: NA
CDR3 DNA: TGTGCCAGCAGTTTAACAGGGTGGTACCAAGAGACCCAGTACTTC; CDR3 protein: CASSLTGWYQETQYF; V gene: TRBV28; J gene: TRBJ2-5; clone size: NA; D gene: NA
CDR3 DNA: TGTGCCAGCAGCCAAGATAAGGCGGGACAGTACTACAATGAGCAGTTCTTC; CDR3 protein: CASSQDKAGQYYNEQFF; V gene: TRBV4-2; J gene: TRBJ2-1; clone size: NA; D gene: NA
CDR3 DNA: TGTGCCAGCAGCATGAGGACAGGGAGGAGGCACCGGGGAGCTGTTTTT; CDR3 protein: CASSMRTGRRHRGAVF; V gene: TRBV7-3; J gene: TRBJ2-2; clone size: NA; D gene: TRBD1
CDR3 DNA: TGTGCCAGCAACCCTTGGGACAGGACTTACGAGCAGTACTTC; CDR3 protein: CASNPWDRTYEQYF; V gene: TRBV7-9; J gene: TRBJ2-7; clone size: once; D gene: TRBD1
CDR3 DNA: TGTGCCAGCAGTGAAGGCGGGGCGCACAATGAGCAGTTCTTC; CDR3 protein: CASSEGGAHNEQFF; V gene: TRBV6-1; J gene: TRBJ2-1; clone size: NA; D gene: NA
CDR3 DNA: TGTGCCAGCAGCTTCCCGGGAGATACGCAGTATTTT; CDR3 protein: CASSFPGDTQYF; V gene: TRBV5-8; J gene: TRBJ2-3; clone size: NA; D gene: NA
CDR3 DNA: TGTGCCAGCAGTACCCGACAGGGTTTCAATGAGCAGTTCTTC; CDR3 protein: CASSTRQGFNEQFF; V gene: TRBV28; J gene: TRBJ2-1; clone size: NA; D gene: TRBD1
CDR3 DNA: TGCGCCAGCAGGCAGACTAGCGGGAGCACAGATACGCAGTATTTT; CDR3 protein: CASRQTSGSTDTQYF; V gene: TRBV5-1; J gene: TRBJ2-3; clone size: NA; D gene: TRBD2
CDR3 DNA: TGTGCCAGTACTCCGAGACAGGGGGGATCACCCCTCCACTTT; CDR3 protein: CASTPRQGGSPLHF; V gene: TRBV19; J gene: TRBJ1-6; clone size: once; D gene: TRBD1
CDR3 DNA: TGTGCCAGCAGCTTGGTCGCGGTCGGTAGGAGCTCCTACAATGAGCAGTTCTTC; CDR3 protein: CASSLVAVGRSSYNEQFF; V gene: TRBV7-3; J gene: TRBJ2-1; clone size: NA; D gene: NA
CDR3 DNA: TGTGCCTCGGGACTCATGAGTTGGGGCGGGGAGCTGTTTTTT; CDR3 protein: CASGLMSWGGELFF; V gene: TRBV19; J gene: TRBJ2-2; clone size: NA; D gene: NA
CDR3 DNA: TGTGCCATAGGGCTAGCGGTGAATGAGCAGTTCTTC; CDR3 protein: CAIGLAVNEQFF; V gene: TRBV10-3; J gene: TRBJ2-1; clone size: NA; D gene: TRBD2
CDR3 DNA: TGTGCCAGCAGCCCGAAGTACGAGCAGTACTTC; CDR3 protein: CASSPKYEQYF; V gene: TRBV6-5; J gene: TRBJ2-7; clone size: NA; D gene: NA
CDR3 DNA: TGTGCCAGCAGAACTAGCGGCTCCTACGAGCAGTACTTC; CDR3 protein: CASRTSGSYEQYF; V gene: TRBV27; J gene: TRBJ2-7; clone size: NA; D gene: TRBD2
CDR3 DNA: TGTGCCAGCAGCTTATGGGGACAGGGTGACGTCTTAGGTGGCTACACCTTC; CDR3 protein: CASSLWGQGDVLGGYTF; V gene: TRBV7-2; J gene: TRBJ1-2; clone size: once; D gene: TRBD1
CDR3 DNA: TGTGCCAGCAGTTCCTTCGGGGGGTGGGAGACCCAGTACTTC; CDR3 protein: CASSSFGGWETQYF; V gene: TRBV6-5; J gene: TRBJ2-5; clone size: NA; D gene: TRBD2
CDR3 DNA: TGTGCCTCCCCAGGAAAGGGGGCCGGGGAGACCCAGTACTTC; CDR3 protein: CASPGKGAGETQYF; V gene: TRBV6-1; J gene: TRBJ2-5; clone size: NA; D gene: TRBD1
CDR3 DNA: TGTGCCAGAAGCATGGATTCGCCACACTACTCCAGCACAGATACGCAGTATTTT; CDR3 protein: CARSMDSPHYSSTDTQYF; V gene: TRBV5-3; J gene: TRBJ2-3; clone size: few; D gene: NA
CDR3 DNA: TGCGCCAGCAGCTTGGCGGCGGCGAACACCGGGGAGCTGTTTTTT; CDR3 protein: CASSLAAANTGELFF; V gene: TRBV5-1; J gene: TRBJ2-2; clone size: once; D gene: NA